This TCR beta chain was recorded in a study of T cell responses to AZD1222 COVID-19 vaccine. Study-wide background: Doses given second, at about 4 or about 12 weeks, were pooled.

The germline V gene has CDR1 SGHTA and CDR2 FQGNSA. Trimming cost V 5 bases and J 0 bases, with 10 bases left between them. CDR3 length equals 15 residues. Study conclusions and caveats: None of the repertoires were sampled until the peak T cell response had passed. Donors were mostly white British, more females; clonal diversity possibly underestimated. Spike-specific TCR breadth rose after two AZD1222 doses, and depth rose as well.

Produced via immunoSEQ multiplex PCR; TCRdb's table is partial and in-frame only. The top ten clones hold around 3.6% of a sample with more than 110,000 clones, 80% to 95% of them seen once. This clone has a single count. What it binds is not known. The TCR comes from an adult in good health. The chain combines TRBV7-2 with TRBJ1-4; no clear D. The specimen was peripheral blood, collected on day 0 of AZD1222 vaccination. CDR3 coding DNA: TGTGCCAGCAGCCCAGACGGTGCAACTAATGAAAAACTGTTTTTT. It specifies CASSPDGATNEKLFF.